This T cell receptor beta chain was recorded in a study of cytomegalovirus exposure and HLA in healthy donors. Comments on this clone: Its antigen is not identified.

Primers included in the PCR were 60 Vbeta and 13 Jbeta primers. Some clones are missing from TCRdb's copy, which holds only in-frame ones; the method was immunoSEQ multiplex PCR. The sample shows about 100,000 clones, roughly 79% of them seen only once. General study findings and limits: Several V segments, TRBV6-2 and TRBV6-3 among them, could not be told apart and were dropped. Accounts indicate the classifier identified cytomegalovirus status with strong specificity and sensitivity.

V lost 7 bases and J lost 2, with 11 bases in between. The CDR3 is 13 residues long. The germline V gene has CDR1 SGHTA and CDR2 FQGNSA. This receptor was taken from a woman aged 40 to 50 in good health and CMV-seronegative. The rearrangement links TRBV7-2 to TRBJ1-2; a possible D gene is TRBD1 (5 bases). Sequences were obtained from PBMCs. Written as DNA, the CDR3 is TGTGCCAGCAACCCCGCAGGGAACTATGGCTACACCTTC. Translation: CASNPAGNYGYTF.